A selection of T cell receptor beta chains follows, all from one sample in a study of T cell repertoires in aging, cancer and after chemotherapy. MiXCR, applied by TCRdb to the multiplex PCR reads, yields one record per CDR3 protein. The profile shows 2,500 or so distinct CDR3 sequences, 52% of them singletons. The sequencing sample was made of blood. These receptors all come from a human donor with a blood cancer. The donor label of this sample is uncertain. Both conserved end residues are part of each CDR3. The D gene is left open where the match is weak. Part of the rows lack a size; the others show once, few, many or a class for expanded clones.

cdr3_nt: TGTGCCAGTAGTACCAAAGGGACTAGCGGGAGCCACAATGAGCAGTTCTTC
cdr3_aa: CASSTKGTSGSHNEQFF
j_call: TRBJ2-1
v_call: TRBV19
clone_size: .
d_call: TRBD2

cdr3_nt: TGTGCCAGCAGCCCTAGGACTTATATTTACAATGAGCAGTTCTTC
cdr3_aa: CASSPRTYIYNEQFF
j_call: TRBJ2-1
v_call: TRBV11-3
clone_size: large
d_call: .

cdr3_nt: TGTGCCAGCAGTTACTCGGGGGACAGCGCCTACGAGCAGTACTTC
cdr3_aa: CASSYSGDSAYEQYF
j_call: TRBJ2-7
v_call: TRBV6-2/TRBV6-3
clone_size: hyperexpanded
d_call: TRBD1

cdr3_nt: TGCAGTGCCGGGATAGCGGGCAATGAGCAGTTCTTC
cdr3_aa: CSAGIAGNEQFF
j_call: TRBJ2-1
v_call: TRBV20-1
clone_size: .
d_call: TRBD2

cdr3_nt: TGTGCCAGCTCACCCCCTCCGACCCAGAGAATAACAGAGACCCAGTACTTC
cdr3_aa: CASSPPPTQRITETQYF
j_call: TRBJ2-5
v_call: TRBV18
clone_size: large
d_call: .

cdr3_nt: TGTGCCAGCAGCTCCGGGACAGGGGGCTACACCTTC
cdr3_aa: CASSSGTGGYTF
j_call: TRBJ1-2
v_call: TRBV7-9
clone_size: .
d_call: TRBD1

cdr3_nt: TGTGCCACCGCGGATGGGTGGATCAACGAGCAGTACTTC
cdr3_aa: CATADGWINEQYF
j_call: TRBJ2-7
v_call: TRBV15
clone_size: few
d_call: .

cdr3_nt: TGTGCCAGCAGCTCGGACAATAGGGCCACTGAAGCTTTCTTT
cdr3_aa: CASSSDNRATEAFF
j_call: TRBJ1-1
v_call: TRBV7-2
clone_size: .
d_call: .

cdr3_nt: TGTGCCAGCAGCTCTACAGCGCCGGGACAGGGGGTTTACAATGAGCAGTTCTTC
cdr3_aa: CASSSTAPGQGVYNEQFF
j_call: TRBJ2-1
v_call: TRBV7-3
clone_size: .
d_call: TRBD1

cdr3_nt: TGTGCCAGCAACCCCCGGGCCTCAAGGGGGAATGAGCAGTTCTTC
cdr3_aa: CASNPRASRGNEQFF
j_call: TRBJ2-1
v_call: TRBV6-1
clone_size: .
d_call: .

cdr3_nt: TGTGCCTGGAGCGGTAGCGGGAGACCCCGGGCCCAGTACTTC
cdr3_aa: CAWSGSGRPRAQYF
j_call: TRBJ2-5
v_call: TRBV30
clone_size: large
d_call: TRBD2

cdr3_nt: TGTGCCAGCAGTTCATGGGGACAGCACTACGAGCAGTACTTC
cdr3_aa: CASSSWGQHYEQYF
j_call: TRBJ2-7
v_call: TRBV6-5
clone_size: .
d_call: TRBD1

cdr3_nt: TGCAGCGTTGGGAAGGAGGATCATGAAAAACTGTTTTTT
cdr3_aa: CSVGKEDHEKLFF
j_call: TRBJ1-4
v_call: TRBV29-1
clone_size: .
d_call: .

cdr3_nt: TGTGCCAGCAGTGAGCGGGGGCGCGGACGAGAGACCCAGTACTTC
cdr3_aa: CASSERGRGRETQYF
j_call: TRBJ2-5
v_call: TRBV2
clone_size: .
d_call: .

cdr3_nt: TGTGCCAGCAGCCGCTTAGGGGGGAGGAATGAGCAGTTCTTC
cdr3_aa: CASSRLGGRNEQFF
j_call: TRBJ2-1
v_call: TRBV11-2
clone_size: .
d_call: .

cdr3_nt: TGTGCCACCAGGCAACCGGACAGGGGGCTCTATCAGCCCCAGCATTTT
cdr3_aa: CATRQPDRGLYQPQHF
j_call: TRBJ1-5
v_call: TRBV19
clone_size: .
d_call: TRBD1

cdr3_nt: TGTGCCAGCAGTGCCGACAGGGGGTTGGAGACCCAGTACTTC
cdr3_aa: CASSADRGLETQYF
j_call: TRBJ2-5
v_call: TRBV6-6
clone_size: once
d_call: TRBD1

cdr3_nt: TGTGCCAGTACCCCGGCCGCGATGACAAGGCGAGAAAATGAAAAACTGTTTTTT
cdr3_aa: CASTPAAMTRRENEKLFF
j_call: TRBJ1-4
v_call: TRBV19
clone_size: once
d_call: .

cdr3_nt: TGTGCCAGCTCACCAGTCTCCGCTAGCGTAAACACCGGGGAGCTGTTTTTT
cdr3_aa: CASSPVSASVNTGELFF
j_call: TRBJ2-2
v_call: TRBV18
clone_size: large
d_call: .

cdr3_nt: TGTGCCAGCAGCACATCGGGAGGCACGGCCACCGGGGAGCTGTTTTTT
cdr3_aa: CASSTSGGTATGELFF
j_call: TRBJ2-2
v_call: TRBV11-3
clone_size: .
d_call: TRBD2

cdr3_nt: TGTGCCAGCAGCTCAGAGGGGGGCAGGGCGAATGAAGCTTTCTTT
cdr3_aa: CASSSEGGRANEAFF
j_call: TRBJ1-1
v_call: TRBV11-1
clone_size: .
d_call: .

cdr3_nt: TGTGCCAGCAGTTTAGACGGGAGGGTCTACAATGAGCAGTTCTTC
cdr3_aa: CASSLDGRVYNEQFF
j_call: TRBJ2-1
v_call: TRBV12-3/TRBV12-4
clone_size: .
d_call: TRBD2

cdr3_nt: TGCAGCGTTGGACCGGCGGTTAGCACAGATACGCAGTATTTT
cdr3_aa: CSVGPAVSTDTQYF
j_call: TRBJ2-3
v_call: TRBV29-1
clone_size: .
d_call: .

cdr3_nt: TGCGCCAGCAGCGACCAGGGTACGAACACTGAAGCTTTCTTT
cdr3_aa: CASSDQGTNTEAFF
j_call: TRBJ1-1
v_call: TRBV5-1
clone_size: .
d_call: .

cdr3_nt: TGTGCCTGGAGTCGGAGGGGCGCAACTAATGAAAAACTGTTTTTT
cdr3_aa: CAWSRRGATNEKLFF
j_call: TRBJ1-4
v_call: TRBV30
clone_size: .
d_call: .

cdr3_nt: TGTGCCAGCAGCCAACGATATTGGGCAACTAATGAAAAACTGTTTTTT
cdr3_aa: CASSQRYWATNEKLFF
j_call: TRBJ1-4
v_call: TRBV11-3
clone_size: .
d_call: .

cdr3_nt: TGTGCCAGCAGTTCCGTCGGGACAAGTCGTGAAAAACTGTTTTTT
cdr3_aa: CASSSVGTSREKLFF
j_call: TRBJ1-4
v_call: TRBV6-5
clone_size: few
d_call: .

cdr3_nt: TGTGCCACCAGCACACAAACGGGCCTCTGGTTTGACACAGATACGCAGTATTTT
cdr3_aa: CATSTQTGLWFDTDTQYF
j_call: TRBJ2-3
v_call: TRBV15
clone_size: .
d_call: .

cdr3_nt: TGTGCCAGCTCACTAGGGGCGGCTGAAAAACTGTTTTTT
cdr3_aa: CASSLGAAEKLFF
j_call: TRBJ1-4
v_call: TRBV18
clone_size: .
d_call: .

cdr3_nt: TGCAGTGTTGATAAGCGGGAGGGCCTGATGGGTGAGCAGTTCTTC
cdr3_aa: CSVDKREGLMGEQFF
j_call: TRBJ2-1
v_call: TRBV20-1
clone_size: few
d_call: TRBD2

cdr3_nt: TGTGCCAGCAGCTCTCGTGATACGCAGTATTTT
cdr3_aa: CASSSRDTQYF
j_call: TRBJ2-3
v_call: TRBV11-2
clone_size: .
d_call: .

cdr3_nt: TGTGCCAGTAGTATAAGGAGCGGGGAGCTGTTTTTT
cdr3_aa: CASSIRSGELFF
j_call: TRBJ2-2
v_call: TRBV19
clone_size: .
d_call: .

cdr3_nt: TGTGCCAGCAGTTTAGGAGGGATAGGAACTAATGAAAAACTGTTTTTT
cdr3_aa: CASSLGGIGTNEKLFF
j_call: TRBJ1-4
v_call: TRBV27
clone_size: few
d_call: .

cdr3_nt: TGTGCCAGCAGCCGAACACAGGGGTCACCCCTCCACTTT
cdr3_aa: CASSRTQGSPLHF
j_call: TRBJ1-6
v_call: TRBV14
clone_size: .
d_call: TRBD1

cdr3_nt: TGTGCCAGCAGCCGTGATGACAGGGCGGGGGAGCAGTACTTC
cdr3_aa: CASSRDDRAGEQYF
j_call: TRBJ2-7
v_call: TRBV7-2
clone_size: .
d_call: .

cdr3_nt: TGTGCCAGCGGCCAGGCGGATGGCTACACCTTC
cdr3_aa: CASGQADGYTF
j_call: TRBJ1-2
v_call: TRBV6-2/TRBV6-3
clone_size: few
d_call: .

cdr3_nt: TGTGCCAGCAGGGGAAGGGGGGGAGAGACCCAGTACTTC
cdr3_aa: CASRGRGGETQYF
j_call: TRBJ2-5
v_call: TRBV6-1
clone_size: .
d_call: .

cdr3_nt: TGCGCCAGCAGCTTGAGCGGGGGGACCTTTTACAATGAGCAGTTCTTC
cdr3_aa: CASSLSGGTFYNEQFF
j_call: TRBJ2-1
v_call: TRBV5-1
clone_size: few
d_call: TRBD2

cdr3_nt: TGTGCCAGCAGTATTGGACTAGCGGGAGCTCCGCAGTATTTT
cdr3_aa: CASSIGLAGAPQYF
j_call: TRBJ2-3
v_call: TRBV6-1
clone_size: large
d_call: TRBD2

cdr3_nt: TGTGCCACGGACAGGGTGTTAAGCAATGAGCAGTTCTTC
cdr3_aa: CATDRVLSNEQFF
j_call: TRBJ2-1
v_call: TRBV24-1
clone_size: medium-sized
d_call: TRBD1

cdr3_nt: TGTGCCAGCAGCCCCGGCGGGACTAGCGGGAGAAATGAGCAGTTCTTC
cdr3_aa: CASSPGGTSGRNEQFF
j_call: TRBJ2-1
v_call: TRBV5-6
clone_size: .
d_call: TRBD2

cdr3_nt: TGCGCCAGCAGCCAAGTCGGTAGCGGGAGGTCCTACAATGAGCAGTTCTTC
cdr3_aa: CASSQVGSGRSYNEQFF
j_call: TRBJ2-1
v_call: TRBV4-3
clone_size: .
d_call: TRBD2

cdr3_nt: TGTGCCAGTCGGCGGCGGAGCAATCAGCCCCAGCATTTT
cdr3_aa: CASRRRSNQPQHF
j_call: TRBJ1-5
v_call: TRBV6-6
clone_size: .
d_call: .

cdr3_nt: TGTGCCAGCAGCTTTTGGGGCCGAACAGGTCGAGGCACAGATACGCAGTATTTT
cdr3_aa: CASSFWGRTGRGTDTQYF
j_call: TRBJ2-3
v_call: TRBV7-2
clone_size: .
d_call: .

cdr3_nt: TGTGCCAGCAGTTTGGCCAGCGGGGAAGAGACCCAGTACTTC
cdr3_aa: CASSLASGEETQYF
j_call: TRBJ2-5
v_call: TRBV6-6
clone_size: .
d_call: TRBD2

cdr3_nt: TGCGCCAGCAGCCGAAGTGGGCCCTACGAGCAGTACTTC
cdr3_aa: CASSRSGPYEQYF
j_call: TRBJ2-7
v_call: TRBV4-3
clone_size: medium-sized
d_call: .

cdr3_nt: TGCGCCAGCAGCCAAGATCAGTCCTCTTACACCGGGGAGCTGTTTTTT
cdr3_aa: CASSQDQSSYTGELFF
j_call: TRBJ2-2
v_call: TRBV4-3
clone_size: .
d_call: .

cdr3_nt: TGTGCCAGCAGTTTACGCCCCAGGAATTCACCCCTCCACTTT
cdr3_aa: CASSLRPRNSPLHF
j_call: TRBJ1-6
v_call: TRBV12-3/TRBV12-4
clone_size: .
d_call: .

cdr3_nt: TGTGCCAGCAGTTTTGAGGGCGGGGACTACAATGAGCAGTTCTTC
cdr3_aa: CASSFEGGDYNEQFF
j_call: TRBJ2-1
v_call: TRBV12-3/TRBV12-4
clone_size: .
d_call: .

cdr3_nt: TGTGCCAGCAGTTACTACGGACAAAGGGGTGGCTACACCTTC
cdr3_aa: CASSYYGQRGGYTF
j_call: TRBJ1-2
v_call: TRBV6-5
clone_size: .
d_call: .

cdr3_nt: TGTGCCAGCAGCTTGGCCGGCAGGGGTCATTCACCCCTCCACTTT
cdr3_aa: CASSLAGRGHSPLHF
j_call: TRBJ1-6
v_call: TRBV5-6
clone_size: .
d_call: .

cdr3_nt: TGCGCCAGCAGCTTAGGACGGACCTCCTACAATGAGCAGTTCTTC
cdr3_aa: CASSLGRTSYNEQFF
j_call: TRBJ2-1
v_call: TRBV5-1
clone_size: medium-sized
d_call: .

cdr3_nt: TGTGCCAGCAGTTACGAGAGGGGTGTCCTCTCTGGGGCCAACGTCCTGACTTTC
cdr3_aa: CASSYERGVLSGANVLTF
j_call: TRBJ2-6
v_call: TRBV6-4
clone_size: once
d_call: .

cdr3_nt: TGCAGCGTTGAATGGGGGGCTTATGGCAATGAGCAGTTCTTC
cdr3_aa: CSVEWGAYGNEQFF
j_call: TRBJ2-1
v_call: TRBV29-1
clone_size: few
d_call: .